This passage covers 13 T cell receptor beta chains from one sample sequenced in a study of Ad26.COV2.S vaccination and SARS-CoV-2 variants. Treatment here: some 19 received Ad26.COV2.S at low or high dose, single or two shots; a few received placebo; per-sample allocation not given. The samples date from day 63 after the first vaccine or placebo injection. Here immunoSEQ multiplex PCR was the method, and the copy in TCRdb shows in-frame clones only, minus some. Of around 300,000 clones in the sample, about 89% were seen once. Sample: peripheral blood, taken in a trial of Ad26.COV2.S vaccine versus placebo. Source of these receptors: a person between 18 and 60 years old who received the Ad26.COV2.S COVID-19 vaccine or a placebo.

V gene TRBV27 combines with J gene TRBJ2-3; 9 nucleotides line up with TRBD2. Germline V CDR1 and CDR2: MNHEY, SMNVEV (reference sequence). The V segment lost 5 bases and the J segment 5 bases; nucleotides outside the gene matches: 14. The CDR3 covers 17 residues. The CDR3 reads CASSPLEEREVGDTQYF. In nucleotides, the CDR3 is TGTGCCAGCAGTCCTCTCGAGGAGCGGGAGGTGGGAGATACGCAGTATTTT.

The V and J genes are TRBV2 and TRBJ2-3, with unresolved D. The CDR3 has 15 residues. Per germline, CDR1 SNHLY and CDR2 FYNNEI. The V gene lost 3 bases and the J gene lost 2 bases, with 12 bases spanning the gap. The DNA for the CDR3 is TGTGCCAGCAGTGACCCTGGTGCCCCCACAGATACGCAGTATTTT. This sequence encodes CASSDPGAPTDTQYF.

In nucleotides, the CDR3 is TGTGCCAGCAGTTTACAAAGTCCCGGGGAGCTGTTTTTT. Residues: CASSLQSPGELFF. The genes are TRBV28 and TRBJ2-2; no firm D call. V was cut by 2 bases and J by 6 bases, with 7 bases left in between. Germline loops: CDR1 MDHEN, CDR2 SYDVKM. CDR3 length equals 13 residues.

This chain links TRBV19 with TRBJ1-6; possibly TRBD1 for D (6 bases). The CDR3 spans 13 residues. The germline gives CDR1 LNHDA, CDR2 SQIVND (reference sequence). The germline V and J ends were trimmed by 5 bases and 8 bases, with 10 bases remaining between them. The CDR3 loop is CASSVGQHSPLHF. The CDR3 coding sequence is TGTGCCAGTAGTGTAGGACAGCATTCACCCCTCCACTTT.

This chain connects TRBV6-5 to TRBJ2-3; maybe TRBD1 (7 bases). Trimming took 6 bases from V and 1 from J, leaving 14 bases between them. Germline CDR1 and CDR2: MNHEY and SVGAGI. CDR3 length: 15 amino acids. The CDR3 sequence: CASRAGGSGTDTQYF. CDR3 sequence (DNA): TGTGCCAGCAGAGCAGGGGGGAGTGGCACAGATACGCAGTATTTT.

The V and J genes are TRBV6-6 and TRBJ2-1; 9 nucleotides align to TRBD1. Germline V gives CDR1 MNHNY, CDR2 SVGAGI (reference sequence). The V gene end was trimmed by 5 bases and the J gene end by 15 bases; junction bases not matched to a gene: 14. CDR3 length: 14 residues. The CDR3 loop reads CASSPTGGGSGRFF. Written as DNA, the CDR3 is TGTGCCAGCAGTCCTACAGGGGGCGGATCCGGCCGGTTCTTC.

This rearrangement joins TRBV4-2 to TRBJ2-7; TRBD2 aligns across 8 bases. The germline CDR1 and CDR2 sequences are LGHNA and YNFKEQ. V lost 5 bases to trimming and J lost 6 bases; unmatched junction nucleotides: 9. The CDR3 has 14 residues. CDR3 sequence (DNA): TGTGCCAGCAGCTACGGGACTAGGCCCTCCGAGCAGTACTTC. Its translation: CASSYGTRPSEQYF.

Comment on this clone: Other DNA variants within this sample encode the same CDR3. The V call is TRBV12-3 or TRBV12-4, the J call TRBJ1-1; 7 positions match TRBD1. There are 12 residues in the CDR3. J gave up 8 bases and V 3 bases, and 3 bases lay outside the gene matches. The CDR3 protein is CASSFGTAEAFF. CDR3 bases: TGTGCCAGCAGTTTTGGGACAGCCGAAGCTTTCTTT.

The V call is TRBV9, the J call TRBJ2-2, with 11 bases identical to TRBD2. CDR1 SGDLS and CDR2 YYNGEE come from the germline V gene. The CDR3 length is 17 residues. V dropped 0 bases and J dropped 5; count of bases not matched to a gene: 6. The chain's CDR3 is CASSVELAGARTGELFF. DNA of the CDR3: TGTGCCAGCAGCGTAGAACTAGCGGGGGCCCGGACCGGGGAGCTGTTTTTT. Based on the CDR3 plus reference TRBV9 and TRBJ2-2, the full variable domain is DSGVTQTPKHLITATGQRVTLRCSPRSGDLSVYWYQQSLDQGLQFLIQYYNGEERAKGNILERFSAQQFPDLHSELNLSSLELGDSALYFCASSVELAGARTGELFFGEGSRLTVL.

The chain recombines TRBV6-2 or TRBV6-3 with TRBJ1-2; a weak D match, TRBD1 (5 bases). CDR1 is MNHEY and CDR2 is SVGEGT in the germline V gene. The germline V and J ends were trimmed by 2 bases and 8 bases, with 6 bases remaining between them. The CDR3 loop spans 11 amino acids. The CDR3 coding sequence is TGTGCCAGCAGTTACGGGGCCGGCTACACCTTC. It translates to CASSYGAGYTF.

In DNA, the CDR3 is TGTGCCAGCAAGTTGAAACCTTTGGGTAATTCACCCCTCCACTTT. Residues: CASKLKPLGNSPLHF. The chain couples TRBV6-5 to TRBJ1-6; D remains unclear. Looked up from germline, CDR1 is MNHEY and CDR2 is SVGAGI. V was trimmed by 7 bases and J by 6 bases, leaving 16 bases between them. The CDR3 has 15 residues.

The rearrangement joins TRBV15 to TRBJ1-5; D is uncertain. The CDR3 covers 14 residues. Germline CDR1 is LNHNV and CDR2 is YYDKDF (reference sequence). The V end was cut by 0 bases, the J end by 0 bases, with 3 bases between. CDR3: CATSRELSNQPQHF. CDR3 DNA sequence: TGTGCCACCAGCAGAGAGCTTAGCAATCAGCCCCAGCATTTT.

The genes are TRBV2 and TRBJ1-1; TRBD1 matches at 7 bases. Per germline, CDR1 SNHLY and CDR2 FYNNEI. CDR3 size: 15 residues. J gave up 4 bases and V 3 bases, and 8 bases lay outside the gene matches. CDR3 protein: CASSEWAGGPTEAFF. The CDR3 nucleotides are TGTGCCAGCAGTGAGTGGGCAGGGGGTCCCACTGAAGCTTTCTTT.